A single T cell receptor beta chain is shown here with its context. Antigen: not known. The record originates from a study of T cell responses to AZD1222 COVID-19 vaccine. Study observations and caveats: Regions left unmutated in variants are reportedly the target of nearly half of spike-specific TCRs. Clonal diversity may have been underestimated in mostly white British donors.

This CDR3 comprises 15 residues. Trimming removed 4 bases from V and 0 bases from J; junction bases left unmatched: 3. The V gene's germline CDR1 is SGHRS and CDR2 YFSETQ. Profiled with immunoSEQ multiplex PCR; TCRdb holds only in-frame clones, not every one. In the table there are some 88,000 clones, 90% of which are singletons. Sequences were derived from peripheral blood, sampled 28 days after the second AZD1222 dose. The clonotype originates from an adult who received the AZD1222 COVID-19 vaccine. The chain joins TRBV5-1 to TRBJ1-1; 10 bases agree with TRBD1. Written as DNA, the CDR3 is TGCGCCAGCAGCGGGGGGACAGGGGTGAACACTGAAGCTTTCTTT. Translated: CASSGGTGVNTEAFF.